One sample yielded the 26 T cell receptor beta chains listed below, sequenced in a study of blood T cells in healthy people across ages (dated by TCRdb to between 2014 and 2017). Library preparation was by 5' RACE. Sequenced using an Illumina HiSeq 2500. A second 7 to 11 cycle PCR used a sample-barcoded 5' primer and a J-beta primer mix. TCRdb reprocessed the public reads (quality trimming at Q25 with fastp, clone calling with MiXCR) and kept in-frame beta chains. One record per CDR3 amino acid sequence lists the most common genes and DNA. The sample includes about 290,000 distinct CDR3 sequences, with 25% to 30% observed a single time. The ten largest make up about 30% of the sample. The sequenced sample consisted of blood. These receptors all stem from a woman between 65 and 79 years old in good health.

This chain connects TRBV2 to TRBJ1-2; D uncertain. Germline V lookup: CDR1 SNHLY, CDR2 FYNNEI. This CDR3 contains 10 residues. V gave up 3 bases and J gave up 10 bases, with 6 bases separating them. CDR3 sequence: CASSDDSYTF. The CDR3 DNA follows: TGTGCCAGCAGTGATGACTCCTACACCTTC.

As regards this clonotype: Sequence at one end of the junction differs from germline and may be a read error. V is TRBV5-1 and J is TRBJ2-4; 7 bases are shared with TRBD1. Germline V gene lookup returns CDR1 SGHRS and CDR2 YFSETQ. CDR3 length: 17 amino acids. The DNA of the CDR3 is TGCGCCGGCAGCTTGAAGGAACAGGGGCCGGTCAAAAACATTCAGTACTTC. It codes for CAGSLKEQGPVKNIQYF.

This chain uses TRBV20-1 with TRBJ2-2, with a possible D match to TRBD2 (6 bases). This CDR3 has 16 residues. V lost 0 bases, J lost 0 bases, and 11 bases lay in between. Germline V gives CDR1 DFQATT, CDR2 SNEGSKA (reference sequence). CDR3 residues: CSARDPSASNTGELFF. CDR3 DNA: TGCAGTGCTAGAGATCCTAGCGCATCGAACACCGGGGAGCTGTTTTTT.

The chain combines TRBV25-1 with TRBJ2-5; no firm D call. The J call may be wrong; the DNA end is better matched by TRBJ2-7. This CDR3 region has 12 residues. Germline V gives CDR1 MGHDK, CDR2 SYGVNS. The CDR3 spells CASTPPVGEQYF. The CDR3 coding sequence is TGTGCCAGCACTCCCCCGGTAGGCGAGCAGTACTTC.

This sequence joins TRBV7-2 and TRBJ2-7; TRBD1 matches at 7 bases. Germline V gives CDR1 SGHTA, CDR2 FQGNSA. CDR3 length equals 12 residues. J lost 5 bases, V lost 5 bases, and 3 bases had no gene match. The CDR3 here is CASSLTGDEQYF. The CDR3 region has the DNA TGTGCCAGCAGCCTAACAGGGGACGAGCAGTACTTC.

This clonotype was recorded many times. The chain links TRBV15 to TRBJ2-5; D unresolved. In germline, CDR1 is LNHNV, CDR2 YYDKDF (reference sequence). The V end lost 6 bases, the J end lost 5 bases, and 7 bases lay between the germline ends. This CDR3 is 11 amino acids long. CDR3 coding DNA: TGTGCCACCAGGTCCAAGGAGACCCAGTACTTC. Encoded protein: CATRSKETQYF.

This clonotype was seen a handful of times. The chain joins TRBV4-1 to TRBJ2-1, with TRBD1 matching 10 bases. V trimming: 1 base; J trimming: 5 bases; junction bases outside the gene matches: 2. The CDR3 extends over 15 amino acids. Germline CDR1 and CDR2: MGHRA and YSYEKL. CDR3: CASSQVGTGDNEQFF. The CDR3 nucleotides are TGCGCCAGCAGCCAAGTGGGGACAGGGGACAATGAGCAGTTCTTC.

The CDR3 spells CASSPVGKNTEAFF. The DNA of the CDR3 is TGTGCCAGCAGCCCCGTCGGGAAGAACACTGAAGCTTTCTTT. V is TRBV7-9 and J is TRBJ1-1, with no clear D. The ends were cut back, 5 bases at V and 1 base at J, with 11 bases in the middle. The CDR3 covers 14 residues. Per the germline V gene, CDR1 is SEHNR and CDR2 is FQNEAQ (reference sequence).

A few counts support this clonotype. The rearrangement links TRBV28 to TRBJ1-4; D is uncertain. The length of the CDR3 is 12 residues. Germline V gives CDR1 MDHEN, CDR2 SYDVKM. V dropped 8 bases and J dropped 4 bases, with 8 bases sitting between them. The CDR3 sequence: CASETLNEKLFF. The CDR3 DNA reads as TGTGCCAGCGAGACACTTAATGAAAAACTGTTTTTT.

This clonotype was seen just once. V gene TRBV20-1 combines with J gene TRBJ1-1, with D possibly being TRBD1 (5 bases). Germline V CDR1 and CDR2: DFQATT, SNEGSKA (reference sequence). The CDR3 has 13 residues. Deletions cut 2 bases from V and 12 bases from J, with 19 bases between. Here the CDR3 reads CSARRDGVDPPFF. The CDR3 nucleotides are TGCAGTGCTAGAAGGGACGGGGTAGATCCTCCTTTCTTT.

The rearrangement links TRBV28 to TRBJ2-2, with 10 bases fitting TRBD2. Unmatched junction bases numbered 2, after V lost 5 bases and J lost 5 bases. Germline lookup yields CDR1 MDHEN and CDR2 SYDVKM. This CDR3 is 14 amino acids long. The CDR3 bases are TGTGCCAGCAGTCTAGCGGGAGTTACCGGGGAGCTGTTTTTT. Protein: CASSLAGVTGELFF.

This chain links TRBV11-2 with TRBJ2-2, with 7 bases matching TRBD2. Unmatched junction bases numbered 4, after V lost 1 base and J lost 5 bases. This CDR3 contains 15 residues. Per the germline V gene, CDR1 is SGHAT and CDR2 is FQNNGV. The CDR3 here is CASSLAGGGTGELFF. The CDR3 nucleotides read TGTGCCAGCAGCTTAGCGGGAGGAGGGACCGGGGAGCTGTTTTTT. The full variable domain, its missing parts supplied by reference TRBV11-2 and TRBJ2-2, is EAGVAQSPRYKIIEKRQSVAFWCNPISGHATLYWYQQILGQGPKLLIQFQNNGVVDDSQLPKDRFSAERLKGVDSTLKIQPAKLEDSAVYLCASSLAGGGTGELFFGEGSRLTVL.

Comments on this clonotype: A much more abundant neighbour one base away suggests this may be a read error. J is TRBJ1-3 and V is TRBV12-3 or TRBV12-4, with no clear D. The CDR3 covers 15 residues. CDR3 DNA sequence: TGTGCCAGCAGTTTGAGAGGAGGTGCTGGAAACACCCTATATTTT. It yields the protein CASSLRGGAGNTLYF.

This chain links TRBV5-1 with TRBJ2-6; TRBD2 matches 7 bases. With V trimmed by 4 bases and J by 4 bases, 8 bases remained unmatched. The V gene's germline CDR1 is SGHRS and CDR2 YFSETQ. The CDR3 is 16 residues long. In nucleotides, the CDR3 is TGCGCCAGCAGCGGGGAGGGCATGTTGGGGGCCAACGTCCTGACTTTC. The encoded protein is CASSGEGMLGANVLTF.

This chain's CDR3 is CASSTSGSPYNEQFF. The CDR3 region has the DNA TGTGCCAGCAGTACTAGCGGGAGTCCCTACAATGAGCAGTTCTTC. This chain connects TRBV6-2 or TRBV6-3 to TRBJ2-1; 11 bases match TRBD2. Germline V lookup: CDR1 MNHEY, CDR2 SVGEGT. The CDR3 loop spans 15 amino acids. After removal of 5 bases from V and 2 bases from J, the junction contained 2 bases not matched to a gene.

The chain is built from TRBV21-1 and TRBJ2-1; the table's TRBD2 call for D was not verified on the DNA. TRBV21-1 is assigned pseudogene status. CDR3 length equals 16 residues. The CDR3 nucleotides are TGTGCCAGCAGCAAAGTGGGGGGACTATGTTACAATGAGCAGTTCTTC. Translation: CASSKVGGLCYNEQFF.

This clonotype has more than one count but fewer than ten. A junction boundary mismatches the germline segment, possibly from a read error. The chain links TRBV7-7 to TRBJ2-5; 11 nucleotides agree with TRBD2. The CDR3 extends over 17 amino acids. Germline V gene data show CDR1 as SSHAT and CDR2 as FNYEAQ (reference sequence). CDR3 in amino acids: CASSPTYGTSGQETQYF. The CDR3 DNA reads TGTGCTAGCAGCCCCACCTACGGGACTAGCGGCCAAGAGACCCAGTACTTC.

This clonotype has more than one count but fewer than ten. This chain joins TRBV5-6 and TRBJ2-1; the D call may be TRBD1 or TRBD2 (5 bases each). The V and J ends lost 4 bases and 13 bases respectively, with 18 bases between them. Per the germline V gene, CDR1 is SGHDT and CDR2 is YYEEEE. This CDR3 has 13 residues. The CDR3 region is CASSPTGTEKQFF. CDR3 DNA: TGTGCCAGCAGCCCGACCGGGACCGAAAAACAGTTCTTC.

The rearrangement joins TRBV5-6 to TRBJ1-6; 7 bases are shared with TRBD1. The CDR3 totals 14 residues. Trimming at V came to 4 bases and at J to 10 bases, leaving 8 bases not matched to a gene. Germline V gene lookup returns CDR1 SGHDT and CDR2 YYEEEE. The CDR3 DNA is TGTGCCAGCAGCCTACGGACAGGTGGCTCACCCCTCCACTTT. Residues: CASSLRTGGSPLHF.

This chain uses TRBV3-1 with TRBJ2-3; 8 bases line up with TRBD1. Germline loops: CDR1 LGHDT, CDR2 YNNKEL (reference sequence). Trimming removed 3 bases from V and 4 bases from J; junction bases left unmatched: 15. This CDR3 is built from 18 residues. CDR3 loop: CASSQSRDRRIQADTQYF. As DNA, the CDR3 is TGTGCCAGCAGCCAGTCCCGGGACAGGCGGATACAGGCAGATACGCAGTATTTT.

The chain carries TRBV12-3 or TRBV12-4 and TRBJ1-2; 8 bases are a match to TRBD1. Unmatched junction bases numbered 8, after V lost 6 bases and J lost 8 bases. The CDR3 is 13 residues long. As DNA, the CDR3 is TGTGCCAGCAGCCGTACTAGGACAGGGGGCTACACCTTC. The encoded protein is CASSRTRTGGYTF.

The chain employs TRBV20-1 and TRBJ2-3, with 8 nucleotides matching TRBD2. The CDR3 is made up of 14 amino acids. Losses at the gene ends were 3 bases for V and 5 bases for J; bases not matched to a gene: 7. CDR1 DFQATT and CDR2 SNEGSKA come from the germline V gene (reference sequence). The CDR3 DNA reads TGCAGTGCTAGCGGGAGGGCCGGGAAAGATACGCAGTATTTT. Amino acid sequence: CSASGRAGKDTQYF.

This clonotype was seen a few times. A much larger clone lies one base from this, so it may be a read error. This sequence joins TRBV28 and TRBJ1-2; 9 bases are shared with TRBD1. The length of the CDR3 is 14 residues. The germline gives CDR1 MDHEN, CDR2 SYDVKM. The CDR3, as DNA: TGTGCCACCAACCTATCCACAGGGGGCTGGGGCTGCACCTTC. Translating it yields CATNLSTGGWGCTF.

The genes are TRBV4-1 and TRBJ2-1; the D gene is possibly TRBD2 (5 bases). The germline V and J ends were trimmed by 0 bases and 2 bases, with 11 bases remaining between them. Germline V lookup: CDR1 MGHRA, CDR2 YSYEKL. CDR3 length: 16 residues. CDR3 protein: CASSQDPTGTYNEQFF. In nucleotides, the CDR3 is TGCGCCAGCAGCCAAGATCCTACCGGGACCTACAATGAGCAGTTCTTC.

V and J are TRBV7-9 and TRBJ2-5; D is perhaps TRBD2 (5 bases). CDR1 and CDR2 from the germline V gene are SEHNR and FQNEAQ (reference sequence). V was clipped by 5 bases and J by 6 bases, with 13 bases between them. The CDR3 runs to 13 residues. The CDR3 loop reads CASSMDWEKTQYF. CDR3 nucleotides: TGTGCCAGCAGCATGGACTGGGAGAAGACCCAGTACTTC. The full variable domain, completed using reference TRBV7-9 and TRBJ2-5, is DTGVSQNPRHKITKRGQNVTFRCDPISEHNRLYWYRQTLGQGPEFLTYFQNEAQLEKSRLLSDRFSAERPKGSFSTLEIQRTEQGDSAMYLCASSMDWEKTQYFGPGTRLLVL.

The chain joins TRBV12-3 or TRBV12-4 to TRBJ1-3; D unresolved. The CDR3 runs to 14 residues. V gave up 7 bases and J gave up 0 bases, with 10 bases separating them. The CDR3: CASIPWSSGNTIYF. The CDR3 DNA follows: TGTGCCAGCATACCTTGGAGCTCTGGAAACACCATATATTTT.